The entry below describes one T cell receptor (beta chain). No cognate antigen has been identified for it. The record has no base qualities; no much larger clone is one base away. TCR beta CDR3 regions were amplified from genomic DNA by bias-controlled multiplex PCR with the immunoSEQ v3 hsTCRB kit. TCR libraries were sequenced on an Illumina NextSeq 500 to approximately 2 million read pairs for survey level or roughly 4.5-6.5 million for deep level. The paper's data handling went like this. Clonality was reported by immunoSEQ Analyzer software, which also assigned V, D and J genes and filtered out non-productive sequences. Repertoires were compared using productive Simpson clonality and Morisita overlap index of productive TRB rearrangements between infused TIL and blood. For each clone in blood, the absolute clonotype count was estimated by multiplying the lymphocyte count by the CD3+ fraction and by the clone's productive frequency. Sourced from immuneACCESS, this table was stored by TCRdb with only in-frame sequences that have V and J called. A share of the clones is absent; for the studies checked, an unresolved V gene accounts for under half, and the remainder has no known explanation. Clone size and the V and J calls come from that table; the DNA yielded D and trimming. This sample lists approximately 50,000 clones; 80% to 90% were detected once. The ten top clones hold about 2.8% of the sample.

The time point tag for this specimen amounts to: pre-treatment sample, taken before nivolumab and TIL therapy. Adults with stage 4 NSCLC were enrolled from October 2017 to January 2020 in a dual-center phase I trial. The samples were drawn from an open-label, single-arm phase I trial testing tumor-infiltrating lymphocyte therapy combined with nivolumab in advanced non-small cell lung cancer. Mononuclear cells from blood collected in EDTA tubes were isolated on a Ficoll gradient and snap-frozen as pellets, and DNA was then extracted using a Qiagen mini-prep kit. The entry originates in a study of TIL therapy for anti-PD-1-resistant metastatic lung cancer (dated by TCRdb to 2020 to 2022). In the study overall: Tumors were collected before any PD-1/PD-L1 blockade, after which patients were given nivolumab, and patients who progressed were given lymphodepletion, an infusion of expanded TIL and IL-2. Tumor and peripheral blood T cell receptor beta sequencing was used to track clonotypes across tumor, expanded TIL product and serial blood samples. A median non-synonymous tumor mutation burden of approximately 1.5 mutations per megabase was determined across the cohort by whole-exome sequencing. Most of the cohort had lung adenocarcinoma, several tumors were EGFR-mutant and two were ALK-rearranged, and half of the patients were current or former smokers. Enrolled patients had a median age of around 51 years (range about 38-75) and a median tumor PD-L1 proportion score of less than 7%. What the work shows at the level of the full study, not this receptor alone: The cohort was highly selected, including more treatment-naive, never-smoker and oncogene-addicted patients than is typical, which limits generalizability. The study protocol defined all tumor marker inferences as exploratory. Infused TIL clonotypes partially replaced the baseline peripheral repertoire then decayed over months, with no apparent association between persistence and response.

The germline V gene (reference sequence) yields GTSNPN for CDR1 and SVGIG for CDR2. V trim: 2 bases; J trim: 13 bases; unmatched bases: 3. The CDR3 holds 11 amino acids from the cysteine to the phenylalanine. Left in the record is the CDR3 DNA by itself, 33 bases read in frame from the first base. The receptor comes from a person aged 25-79 years with non-small cell lung cancer. This specimen consisted of blood, obtained at baseline. The chain is encoded by TRBV30 joined to TRBJ2-1, with 9 middle bases fitting TRBD2. The CDR3 sequence is CAWSRLAEQFF. DNA sequence: TGTGCCTGGAGTAGACTAGCGGAACAGTTCTTC.